The rows below give T cell receptor beta chains drawn from one sample of a study of blood T cells in healthy people across ages. A single record per CDR3 protein comes from TCRdb applying MiXCR to the 5' RACE reads. The sample yields hundreds of thousands of distinct CDR3 sequences, around 25% seen once. These data are also associated with another study on T cells of mothers and their children.

The sequenced material came from blood. The receptors originated from a boy younger than 18 in good health. Both conserved end residues are part of each CDR3. The order of the fields is CDR3 DNA, CDR3 protein, V gene, J gene, D gene, clone size, CDR3 length. The D gene is left open where the match is weak. Not all rows give a size; the values are once, few, many and, for expanded clones, a class.

TGTGCCAGCAGTGAAGAAAGTGGCTACACCTTC	CASSEESGYTF	TRBV2	TRBJ1-2	NA	few	11
TGTGCCAGCAGTTACAGGGGGCGCCGGGCCAAAAACATTCAGTACTTC	CASSYRGRRAKNIQYF	TRBV28	TRBJ2-4	TRBD1	few	16
TGTGCCAGCAGTTTAATTACGGGATGGTACGAGCAGTACTTC	CASSLITGWYEQYF	TRBV28	TRBJ2-7	NA	NA	14
TGTGCCAGCTCACCAAGGCTAGCGGGGGCGGAGACCCAGTACTTC	CASSPRLAGAETQYF	TRBV18	TRBJ2-5	TRBD2	few	15
TGTGCCACCGAGAGGGGACCAAATGAAAAACTGTTTTTT	CATERGPNEKLFF	TRBV2	TRBJ1-4	NA	few	13
TGTGCCAGCAGCCCCGGGGGGACAGAAAACTACGAGCAGTACTTC	CASSPGGTENYEQYF	TRBV7-2	TRBJ2-7	NA	NA	15
TGTGCCATCAGCGCCGGGGACAGGGGAAATGAGCAGTTCTTC	CAISAGDRGNEQFF	TRBV10-3	TRBJ2-1	TRBD1	NA	14
TGCAGTGCTAGACTAGCGGGGGGCCCGCTAGAGACCCAGTACTTC	CSARLAGGPLETQYF	TRBV20-1	TRBJ2-5	TRBD2	few	15
TGTGCCAGCAGTTTATATGGTGGTAGCGGGGACCCCACAGATACGCAGTATTTT	CASSLYGGSGDPTDTQYF	TRBV27	TRBJ2-3	TRBD2	NA	18
TGTGCCAGCAGCAGGCAGGGTGCCGGGGAGCTGTTTTTT	CASSRQGAGELFF	TRBV7-7	TRBJ2-2	NA	many	13
TGTGCCAGCAGTTCCACTAGCGGATACAATGAGCAGTTCTTC	CASSSTSGYNEQFF	TRBV12-3/TRBV12-4	TRBJ2-1	TRBD2	many	14
TGTGCCAGCAGCGTAGCGACAGGGGAGCAAGAGACCCAGTACTTC	CASSVATGEQETQYF	TRBV9	TRBJ2-5	TRBD1	few	15
TGTGCCAGCAGTCGACCGGGACAACAAGAGACCCAGTACTTC	CASSRPGQQETQYF	TRBV6-5	TRBJ2-5	NA	NA	14
TGTGCCTGGAGTGCTGGGCAGGGGTTACGAAAGCAATACTTC	CAWSAGQGLRKQYF	TRBV30	TRBJ2-7	NA	NA	14
TGCGCCAGCAGCTCCCAGGAGGAAACCAAAAACATTCAGTACTTC	CASSSQEETKNIQYF	TRBV5-1	TRBJ2-4	NA	NA	15
TGTGCCAGCAGCCTAAATGAGCAGCTCTTC	CASSLNEQLF	TRBV2	TRBJ2-1	NA	few	10
TGTGCCAGCAGCGTAGGGGCAGGGGGCAGCCAGCCCCAGCATTTT	CASSVGAGGSQPQHF	TRBV9	TRBJ1-5	TRBD1	few	15
TGTGCCAGCAGCCCAGGGGCAGGACAGAACACCGGGGAGCTGTTTTTT	CASSPGAGQNTGELFF	TRBV7-9	TRBJ2-2	NA	few	16
TGCAGCGTTGAAAGCGGGCACGCCGGGGAGCTGTTTTTT	CSVESGHAGELFF	TRBV29-1	TRBJ2-2	NA	few	13
TGTGCCAGCAGTTTTCCCCGGGAGGAGCAGAGACTCTCTGGGGCCAACGTCCTGACTTTC	CASSFPREEQRLSGANVLTF	TRBV12-3/TRBV12-4	TRBJ2-6	TRBD2	few	20
TGTGCCTGGAGCCGGGACAGGGCGCCGGAGCAGTACTTC	CAWSRDRAPEQYF	TRBV30	TRBJ2-7	TRBD1	few	13
TGTGCCAGCAGAATTACACAGGGGTTGGGAGAGACCCAGCACTTC	CASRITQGLGETQHF	TRBV12-3/TRBV12-4	TRBJ2-5	TRBD1	few	15
TGCAGCGTGGGACAGGGGGAAGTCACTGAAGCTTTCTTT	CSVGQGEVTEAFF	TRBV29-1	TRBJ1-1	TRBD1	NA	13
TGTGCCAGCAGTGAAGTGAGGGGCGCTTATGGCTACACCTTC	CASSEVRGAYGYTF	TRBV6-1	TRBJ1-2	NA	NA	14
TGCGCCAGCAGCCAAGTTGGACAGGACACAGATACGCAGTATTTT	CASSQVGQDTDTQYF	TRBV4-1	TRBJ2-3	TRBD1	NA	15
TGTGCCAGCAGGATCGCAGATACGCAGTATTTT	CASRIADTQYF	TRBV12-3/TRBV12-4	TRBJ2-3	NA	NA	11
TGTGCCAGCAGCAAAGATCCCACAGGTGGCAATGAGCAGTTCTTC	CASSKDPTGGNEQFF	TRBV21-1	TRBJ2-1	NA	NA	15
TGTGCCAGCAGCCCATTCCAGGGGGCGAATGAAAAACTGTTTTTT	CASSPFQGANEKLFF	TRBV7-9	TRBJ1-4	TRBD1	few	15
TGCGCCAGCAGCTCGACAGGGAGGGAGTCGCCCCAGCATTTT	CASSSTGRESPQHF	TRBV5-1	TRBJ1-5	TRBD1	few	14
TGCAGTGCTAAACCGGGACTAGCCTCCTACGAGCAGTACTTC	CSAKPGLASYEQYF	TRBV20-1	TRBJ2-7	TRBD2	NA	14
TGTGCCAGCAGGATAGAGACAGATACGCAGTATTTT	CASRIETDTQYF	TRBV7-9	TRBJ2-3	NA	NA	12
TGCGCCAGCAGCAAAGGGACTAGCGGGGGGTCCTACAATGAGCAGTTCTTC	CASSKGTSGGSYNEQFF	TRBV5-1	TRBJ2-1	TRBD2	few	17
TGCAGTGCTAGAGATGGGGGAGGTAGCAATCAGCCCCAGCATTTT	CSARDGGGSNQPQHF	TRBV20-1	TRBJ1-5	NA	NA	15
TGTGCCAGCAGCCCCATACTAGCGGCCAAAAACATTCAGTACTTC	CASSPILAAKNIQYF	TRBV4-2	TRBJ2-4	TRBD2	NA	15
TGTGCCAGCAACCGCCTGGATCAAGAGACCCAGTACTTC	CASNRLDQETQYF	TRBV28	TRBJ2-5	NA	NA	13
TGTGCCAGCACTCTTAGCGGGGGGAGCACAGATACGCAGTATTTT	CASTLSGGSTDTQYF	TRBV12-3/TRBV12-4	TRBJ2-3	TRBD2	NA	15
TGCAGCGTTGGGCGGACTAGCGGGGCCTCAGATACGCAGTATTTT	CSVGRTSGASDTQYF	TRBV29-1	TRBJ2-3	TRBD2	NA	15
TGTGCCAGCAGCTTGCGGTCAGGGGTCGCAGACACCATATATTTT	CASSLRSGVADTIYF	TRBV7-9	TRBJ1-3	NA	few	15
TGTGCCAGCAGCCCCGCTAGCGAGGAGACCCAGTACTTC	CASSPASEETQYF	TRBV7-2	TRBJ2-5	NA	NA	13
TGCGCCAGCAGCATCTGGACAGGCCAAGAGACCCAGTACTTC	CASSIWTGQETQYF	TRBV5-1	TRBJ2-5	TRBD1	few	14
TGTGCCTGGAGTGCGGACAGGGCTAACTATGGCTACACCTTC	CAWSADRANYGYTF	TRBV30	TRBJ1-2	TRBD1	NA	14
TGTGCCAGCAAACCTGGGGAGTACCCCTCCTACGAGCAGTACTTC	CASKPGEYPSYEQYF	TRBV28	TRBJ2-7	NA	NA	15
TGTGCCACCACGACAGGGGACGAGACCCAGTACTTC	CATTTGDETQYF	TRBV6-5	TRBJ2-5	TRBD1	NA	12
TGTGCCAGCAGCCCAGCGGGACTTCAGACCCAGTACTTC	CASSPAGLQTQYF	TRBV7-9	TRBJ2-5	TRBD2	once	13
TGTGCCAGCAGCAGGCGAACGGGCGAGCAGTACTTC	CASSRRTGEQYF	TRBV4-2	TRBJ2-7	NA	NA	12
TGTGCCTGGAGTGTCGCAACTGGGGCTTTCTTT	CAWSVATGAFF	TRBV30	TRBJ1-1	NA	NA	11